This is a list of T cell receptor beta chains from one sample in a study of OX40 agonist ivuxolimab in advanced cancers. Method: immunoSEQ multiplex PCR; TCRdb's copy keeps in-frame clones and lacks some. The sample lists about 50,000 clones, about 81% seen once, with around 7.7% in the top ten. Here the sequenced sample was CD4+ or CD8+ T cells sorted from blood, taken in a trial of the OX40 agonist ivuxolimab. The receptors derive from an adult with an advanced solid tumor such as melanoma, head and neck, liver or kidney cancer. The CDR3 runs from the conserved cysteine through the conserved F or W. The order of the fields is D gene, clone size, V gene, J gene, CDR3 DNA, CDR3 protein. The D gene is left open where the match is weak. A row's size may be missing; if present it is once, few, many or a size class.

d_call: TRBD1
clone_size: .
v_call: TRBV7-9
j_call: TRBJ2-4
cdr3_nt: TGTGCCAGCAGCATGGGACAGGCCCCGTTATGGTACTTC
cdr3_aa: CASSMGQAPLWYF

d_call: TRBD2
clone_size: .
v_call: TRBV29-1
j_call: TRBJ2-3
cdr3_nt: TGCAGCGTTGACACTAGCGGGAGGACTAGCACAGATACGCAGTATTTT
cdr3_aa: CSVDTSGRTSTDTQYF

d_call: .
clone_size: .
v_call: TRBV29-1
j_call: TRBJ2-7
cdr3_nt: TGCAGCGTTGGGAGAAACGAGCAGTACTTC
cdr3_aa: CSVGRNEQYF

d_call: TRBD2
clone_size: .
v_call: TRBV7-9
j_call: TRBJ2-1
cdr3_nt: TGTGCCAGCAGCCGATTAGGTGGGACTAGCGGGAGCAGTAATGAGCAGTTCTTC
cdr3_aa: CASSRLGGTSGSSNEQFF

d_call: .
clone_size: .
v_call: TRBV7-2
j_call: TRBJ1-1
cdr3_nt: TGTGCCAGCAGCTTAGCAGGGGGTAACACTGAAGCTTTCTTT
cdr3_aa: CASSLAGGNTEAFF

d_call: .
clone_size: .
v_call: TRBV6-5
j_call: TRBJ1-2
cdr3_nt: TGTGCCAGCAGTGGCAGGGACACCTATGGCTACACCTTC
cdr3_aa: CASSGRDTYGYTF

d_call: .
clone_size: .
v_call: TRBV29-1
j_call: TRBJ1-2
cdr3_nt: TGCAGCGTTGAAGCCGTTTCCAATTTCTATGGCTACACCTTC
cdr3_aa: CSVEAVSNFYGYTF

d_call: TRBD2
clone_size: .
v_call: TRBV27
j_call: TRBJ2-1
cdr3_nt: TGTGCCAGCAGTTTGGTCCCACTAGCGGGAGCCTACAATGAGCAGTTCTTC
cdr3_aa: CASSLVPLAGAYNEQFF

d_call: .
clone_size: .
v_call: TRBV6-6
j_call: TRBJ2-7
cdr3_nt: TGTGCCAGCAGTTACTCGGCAGGGGGGTCCTACGAGCAGTACTTC
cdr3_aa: CASSYSAGGSYEQYF

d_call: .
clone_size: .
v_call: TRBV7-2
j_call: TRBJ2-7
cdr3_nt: TGTGCCAGCAGCCAATCGGGCCAAGCCTACGAGCAGTACTTC
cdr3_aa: CASSQSGQAYEQYF

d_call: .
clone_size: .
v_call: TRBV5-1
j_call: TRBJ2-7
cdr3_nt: TGCGCCAGCAGCACTGAGTTATCCTACGAGCAGTACTTC
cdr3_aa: CASSTELSYEQYF

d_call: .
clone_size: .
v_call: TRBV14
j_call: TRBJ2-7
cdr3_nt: TGTGCCAGTTCATGGGTGGGCCACGAGCAGTACTTC
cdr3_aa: CASSWVGHEQYF

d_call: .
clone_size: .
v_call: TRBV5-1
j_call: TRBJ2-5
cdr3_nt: TGCGCCAGCAGCTTGGGATTGGGTACAGAGACCCAGTACTTC
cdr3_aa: CASSLGLGTETQYF

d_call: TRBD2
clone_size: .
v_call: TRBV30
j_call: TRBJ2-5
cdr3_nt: TGTGCCTGGAGTGCGGCGGGAGCAGAGACCCAGTACTTC
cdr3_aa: CAWSAAGAETQYF

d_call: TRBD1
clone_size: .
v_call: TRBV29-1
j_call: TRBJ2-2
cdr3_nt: TGCAGCGTCAGAAGGCAGAGGACAGGGGTAAACACCGGGGAGCTGTTTTTT
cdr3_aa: CSVRRQRTGVNTGELFF

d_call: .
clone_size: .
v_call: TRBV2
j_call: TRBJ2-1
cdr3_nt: TGTGCCAGCAGTGAAGGACAGTCCAATGAGCAGTTCTTC
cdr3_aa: CASSEGQSNEQFF

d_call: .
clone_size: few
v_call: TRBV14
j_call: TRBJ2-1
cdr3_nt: TGTGCCAGCAGCCCGCAGGGGGGGGCCTACAATGAGCAGTTCTTC
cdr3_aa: CASSPQGGAYNEQFF

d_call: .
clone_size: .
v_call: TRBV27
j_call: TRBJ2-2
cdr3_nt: TGTGCCAGCAGTATACTCACCGGGGAGCTGTTTTTT
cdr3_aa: CASSILTGELFF

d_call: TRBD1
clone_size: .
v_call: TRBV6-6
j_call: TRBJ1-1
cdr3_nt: TGTGCCAGCAGGGGGGACAGGGTTCGGACTGAAGCTTTCTTT
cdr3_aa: CASRGDRVRTEAFF

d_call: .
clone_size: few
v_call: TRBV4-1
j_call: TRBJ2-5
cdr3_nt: TGCGCCAGCAGCCAAGCCCTGGGGCCAGAGACCCAGTACTTC
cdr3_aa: CASSQALGPETQYF

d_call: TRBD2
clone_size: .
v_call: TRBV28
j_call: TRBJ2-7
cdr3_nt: TGTAAAACTAGCGGGAGGTTCTACGAGCAGTACTTC
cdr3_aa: CKTSGRFYEQYF

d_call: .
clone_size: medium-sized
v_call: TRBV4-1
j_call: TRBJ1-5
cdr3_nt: TGCGCCAGCAGCCAAGGGGGGGGCGGGCCCCAGCATTTT
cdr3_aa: CASSQGGGGPQHF

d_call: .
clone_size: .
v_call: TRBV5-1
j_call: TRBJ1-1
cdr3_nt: TGCGCCAGCAGCTTGGACATCCTGAACACTGAAGCTTTCTTT
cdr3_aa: CASSLDILNTEAFF

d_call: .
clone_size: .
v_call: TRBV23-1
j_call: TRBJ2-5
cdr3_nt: TGCGCCAGCAGTCCTCTCCCCCGGAACGAGGAGACCCAGTACTTC
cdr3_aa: CASSPLPRNEETQYF

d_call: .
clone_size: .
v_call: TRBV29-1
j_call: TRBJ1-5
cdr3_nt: TGCAGCGTTGGGGGGCAGGATCAGCCCCAGCATTTT
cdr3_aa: CSVGGQDQPQHF